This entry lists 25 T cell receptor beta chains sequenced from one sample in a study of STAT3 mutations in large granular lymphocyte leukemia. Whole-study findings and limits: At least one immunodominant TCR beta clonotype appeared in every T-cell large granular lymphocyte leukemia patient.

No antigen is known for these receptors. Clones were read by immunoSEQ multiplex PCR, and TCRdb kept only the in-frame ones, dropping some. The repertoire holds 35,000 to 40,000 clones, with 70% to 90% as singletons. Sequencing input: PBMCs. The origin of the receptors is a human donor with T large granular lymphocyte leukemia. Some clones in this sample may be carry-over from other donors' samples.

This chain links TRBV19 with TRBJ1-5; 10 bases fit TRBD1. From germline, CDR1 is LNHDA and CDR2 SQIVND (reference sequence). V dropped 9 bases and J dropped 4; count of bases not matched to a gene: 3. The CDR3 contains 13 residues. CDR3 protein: CASRDRGNQPQHF. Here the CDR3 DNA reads TGTGCCAGCAGGGACAGGGGAAATCAGCCCCAGCATTTT.

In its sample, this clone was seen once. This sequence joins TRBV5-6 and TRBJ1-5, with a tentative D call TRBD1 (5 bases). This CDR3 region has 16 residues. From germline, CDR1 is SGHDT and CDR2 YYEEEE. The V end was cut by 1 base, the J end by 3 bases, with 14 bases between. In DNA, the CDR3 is TGTGCCAGCAGCTTGAGTGGAGGACAACCCAATCAGCCCCAGCATTTT. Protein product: CASSLSGGQPNQPQHF.

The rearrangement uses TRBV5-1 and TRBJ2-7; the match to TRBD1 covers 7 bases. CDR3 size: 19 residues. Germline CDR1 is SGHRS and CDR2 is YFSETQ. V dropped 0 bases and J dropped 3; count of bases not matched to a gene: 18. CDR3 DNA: TGCGCCAGCAGCTTGGCGCCTCCGGGACAGATATTTGGGGTCTACGAGCAGTACGTC. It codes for CASSLAPPGQIFGVYEQYV.

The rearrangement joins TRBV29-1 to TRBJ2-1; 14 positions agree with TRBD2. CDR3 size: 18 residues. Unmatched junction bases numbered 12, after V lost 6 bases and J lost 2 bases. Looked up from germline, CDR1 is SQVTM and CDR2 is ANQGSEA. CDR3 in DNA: TGCAGCGTGGCCAGAACCGGGACTAGCGGGGGAGCCTACAATGAGCAGTTCTTC. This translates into CSVARTGTSGGAYNEQFF.

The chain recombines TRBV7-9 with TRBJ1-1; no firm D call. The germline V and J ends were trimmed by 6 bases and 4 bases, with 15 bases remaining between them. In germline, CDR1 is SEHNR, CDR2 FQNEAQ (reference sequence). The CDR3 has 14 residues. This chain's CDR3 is CASRNSGKGTEAFF. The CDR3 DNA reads TGTGCCAGCAGAAACTCGGGAAAAGGCACTGAAGCTTTCTTT. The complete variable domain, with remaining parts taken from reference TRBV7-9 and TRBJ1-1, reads DTGVSQNPRHKITKRGQNVTFRCDPISEHNRLYWYRQTLGQGPEFLTYFQNEAQLEKSRLLSDRFSAERPKGSFSTLEIQRTEQGDSAMYLCASRNSGKGTEAFFGQGTRLTVV.

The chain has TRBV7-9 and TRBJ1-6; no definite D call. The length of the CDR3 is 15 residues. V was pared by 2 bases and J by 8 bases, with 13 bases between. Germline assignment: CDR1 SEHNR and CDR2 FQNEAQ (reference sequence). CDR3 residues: CASSLKPTEYSPLHF. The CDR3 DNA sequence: TGTGCCAGCAGCTTAAAGCCGACCGAATATTCACCCCTCCACTTT.

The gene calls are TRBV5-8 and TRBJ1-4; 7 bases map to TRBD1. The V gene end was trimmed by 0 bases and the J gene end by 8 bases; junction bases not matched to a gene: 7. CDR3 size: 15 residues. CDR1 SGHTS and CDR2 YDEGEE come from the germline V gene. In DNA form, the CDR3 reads TGTGCCAGCAGCTTGGTTATCGGGGGACAGGAAAAACTGTTTTTT. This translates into CASSLVIGGQEKLFF.

CDR3 nucleotide sequence: TGCGCCAGCAGTCGATTTCCGGGAGACAGTAGCTCCTATAATTCACCCCTCCACTTT. It specifies CASSRFPGDSSSYNSPLHF. The chain couples TRBV10-2 to TRBJ1-6, with D maybe TRBD1 (5 bases). This CDR3 is built from 19 residues. The germline CDR1 and CDR2 sequences are WSHSY and SAAADI. The germline V and J ends were trimmed by 5 bases and 0 bases, with 20 bases remaining between them.

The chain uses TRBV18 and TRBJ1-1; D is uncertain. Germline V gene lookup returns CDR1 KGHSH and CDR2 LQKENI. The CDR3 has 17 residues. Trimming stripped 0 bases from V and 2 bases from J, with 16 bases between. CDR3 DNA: TGTGCCAGCTCACCACCGGGTAAGCGGGCGGCTAACACTGAAGCTTTCTTT. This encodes CASSPPGKRAANTEAFF. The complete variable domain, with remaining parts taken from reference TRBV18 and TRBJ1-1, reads NAGVMQNPRHLVRRRGQEARLRCSPMKGHSHVYWYRQLPEEGLKFMVYLQKENIIDESGMPKERFSAEFPKEGPSILRIQQVVRGDSAAYFCASSPPGKRAANTEAFFGQGTRLTVV.

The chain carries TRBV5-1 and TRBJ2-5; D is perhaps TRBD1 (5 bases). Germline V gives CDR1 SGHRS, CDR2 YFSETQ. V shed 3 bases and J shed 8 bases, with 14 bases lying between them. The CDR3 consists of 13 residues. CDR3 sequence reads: CASSSQGKSTQYF. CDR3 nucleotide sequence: TGCGCCAGCAGCTCTCAGGGAAAGAGTACCCAGTACTTC.

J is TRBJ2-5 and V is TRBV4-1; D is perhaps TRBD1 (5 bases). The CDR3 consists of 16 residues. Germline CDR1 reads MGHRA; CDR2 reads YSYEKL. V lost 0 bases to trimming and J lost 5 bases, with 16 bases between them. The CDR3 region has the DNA TGCGCCAGCAGCCAAGATACAGGAAGGTCGGGCGAGACCCAGTACTTC. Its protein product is CASSQDTGRSGETQYF.

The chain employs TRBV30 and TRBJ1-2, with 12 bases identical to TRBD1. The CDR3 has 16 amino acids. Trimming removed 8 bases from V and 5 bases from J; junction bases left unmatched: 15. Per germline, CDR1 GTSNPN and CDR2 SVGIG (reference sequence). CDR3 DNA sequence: TGTGCCCACGGGCCCTTACCGGGACAGGGGGCATATGGCTACACCTTC. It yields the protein CAHGPLPGQGAYGYTF.

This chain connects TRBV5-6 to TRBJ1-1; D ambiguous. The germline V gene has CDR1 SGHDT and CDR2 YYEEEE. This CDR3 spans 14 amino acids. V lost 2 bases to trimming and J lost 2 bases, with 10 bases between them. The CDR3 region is CASSFDEGNTEAFF. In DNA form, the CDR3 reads TGTGCCAGCAGCTTCGATGAGGGAAACACTGAAGCTTTCTTT.

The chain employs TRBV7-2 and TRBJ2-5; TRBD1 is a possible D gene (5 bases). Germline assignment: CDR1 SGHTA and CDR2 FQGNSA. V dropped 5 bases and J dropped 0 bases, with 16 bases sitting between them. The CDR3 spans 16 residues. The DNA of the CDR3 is TGTGCCAGCAGCACACTTTGGGCAGGGAACCAAGAGACCCAGTACTTC. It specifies CASSTLWAGNQETQYF. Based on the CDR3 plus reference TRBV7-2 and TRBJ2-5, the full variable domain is GAGVSQSPSNKVTEKGKDVELRCDPISGHTALYWYRQSLGQGLEFLIYFQGNSAPDKSGLPSDRFSAERTGGSVSTLTIQRTQQEDSAVYLCASSTLWAGNQETQYFGPGTRLLVL.

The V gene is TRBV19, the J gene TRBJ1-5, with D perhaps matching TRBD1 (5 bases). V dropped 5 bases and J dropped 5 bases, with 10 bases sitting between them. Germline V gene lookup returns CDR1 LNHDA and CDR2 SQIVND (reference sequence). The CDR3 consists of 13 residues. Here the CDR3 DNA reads TGTGCCAGTAGTGAAGGGGCCCATCAGCCCCAGCATTTT. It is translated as CASSEGAHQPQHF.

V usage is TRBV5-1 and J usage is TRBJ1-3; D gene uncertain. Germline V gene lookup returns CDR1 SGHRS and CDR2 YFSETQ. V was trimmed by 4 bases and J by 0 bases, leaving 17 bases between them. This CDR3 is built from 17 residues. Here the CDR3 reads CASSPRAFLNSGNTIYF. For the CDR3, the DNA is TGCGCCAGCAGCCCACGGGCCTTTCTTAACTCTGGAAACACCATATATTTT.

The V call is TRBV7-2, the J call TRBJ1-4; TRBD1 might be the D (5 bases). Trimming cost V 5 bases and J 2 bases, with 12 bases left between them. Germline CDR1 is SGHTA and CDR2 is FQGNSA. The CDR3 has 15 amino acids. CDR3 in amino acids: CASSPGAGTNEKLFF. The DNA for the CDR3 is TGTGCCAGCAGCCCTGGGGCGGGGACTAATGAAAAACTGTTTTTT.

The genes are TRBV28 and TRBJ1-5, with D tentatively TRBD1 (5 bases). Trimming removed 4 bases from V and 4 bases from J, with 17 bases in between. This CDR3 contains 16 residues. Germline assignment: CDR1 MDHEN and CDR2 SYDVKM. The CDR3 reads CASSSPPKGRNQPQHF. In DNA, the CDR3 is TGTGCCAGCAGTTCCCCCCCTAAGGGGCGTAATCAGCCCCAGCATTTT. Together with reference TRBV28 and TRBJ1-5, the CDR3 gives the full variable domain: DVKVTQSSRYLVKRTGEKVFLECVQDMDHENMFWYRQDPGLGLRLIYFSYDVKMKEKGDIPEGYSVSREKKERFSLILESASTNQTSMYLCASSSPPKGRNQPQHFGDGTRLSIL.

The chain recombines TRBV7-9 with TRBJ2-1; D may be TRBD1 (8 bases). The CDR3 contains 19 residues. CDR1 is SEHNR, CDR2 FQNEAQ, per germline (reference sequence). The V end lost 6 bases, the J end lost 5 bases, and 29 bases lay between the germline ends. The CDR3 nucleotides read TGTGCCAGCAGTAGGGGAGGGGGTACCGGGACAGGACACAACAATGAGCAGTTCTTC. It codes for CASSRGGGTGTGHNNEQFF.

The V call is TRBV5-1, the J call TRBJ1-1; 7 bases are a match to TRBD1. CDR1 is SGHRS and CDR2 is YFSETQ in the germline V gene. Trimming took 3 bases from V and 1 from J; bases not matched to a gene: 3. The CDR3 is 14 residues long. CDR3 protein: CASSWRTGNTEAFF. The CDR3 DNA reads TGCGCCAGCAGCTGGAGGACAGGGAACACTGAAGCTTTCTTT.

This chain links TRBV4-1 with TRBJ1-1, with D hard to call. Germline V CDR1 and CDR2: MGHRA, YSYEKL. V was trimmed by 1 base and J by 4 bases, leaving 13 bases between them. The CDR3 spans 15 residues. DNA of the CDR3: TGCGCCAGCAGCCAAGGAATCGGTTTGGGCACTGAAGCTTTCTTT. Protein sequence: CASSQGIGLGTEAFF.

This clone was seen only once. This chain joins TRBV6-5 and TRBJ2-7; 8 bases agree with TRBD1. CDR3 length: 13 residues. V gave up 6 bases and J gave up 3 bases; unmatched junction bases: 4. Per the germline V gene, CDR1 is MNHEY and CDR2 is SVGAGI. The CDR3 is CASRRTGGYEQYF. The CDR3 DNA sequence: TGTGCCAGCAGGAGAACAGGGGGCTACGAGCAGTACTTC.

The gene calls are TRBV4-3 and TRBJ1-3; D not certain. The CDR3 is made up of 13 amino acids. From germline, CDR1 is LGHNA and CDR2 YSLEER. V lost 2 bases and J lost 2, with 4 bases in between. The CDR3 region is CASSQTAGNTIYF. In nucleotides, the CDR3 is TGCGCCAGCAGCCAAACGGCTGGAAACACCATATATTTT.

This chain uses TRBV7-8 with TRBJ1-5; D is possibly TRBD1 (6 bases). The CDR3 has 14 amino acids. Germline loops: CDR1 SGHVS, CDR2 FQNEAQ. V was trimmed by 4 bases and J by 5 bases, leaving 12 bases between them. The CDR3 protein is CASSYGQTYQPQHF. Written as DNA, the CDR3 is TGTGCCAGCAGCTACGGACAGACCTATCAGCCCCAGCATTTT.

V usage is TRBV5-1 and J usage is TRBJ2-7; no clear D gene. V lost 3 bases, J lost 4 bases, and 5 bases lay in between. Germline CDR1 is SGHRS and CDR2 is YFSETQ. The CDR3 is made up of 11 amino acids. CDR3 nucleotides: TGCGCCAGCAGCTCTACGTACGAGCAGTACTTC. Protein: CASSSTYEQYF.